The 6 T cell receptor beta chains listed next were all sequenced from one sample in a study of T cells in localized non-small cell lung cancer. Libraries were prepared by immunoSEQ multiplex PCR; TCRdb keeps only in-frame clonotypes and omits some of them. The repertoire has roughly 1,200 clones, around 23% of them found once; the top ten carry about 25%. Specimen: lung tumor tissue, collected before any cancer treatment. These receptors all stem from a man aged 35 to 69 with stage II squamous cell lung carcinoma.

This clone has a handful of counts. The chain recombines TRBV7-5 with TRBJ2-3; the table names TRBD1, a call not compared with the DNA. TRBV7-5 is shown as a pseudogene. The CDR3 has 15 residues. CDR3 region: CASSLATASTDTQYF. The CDR3 coding sequence is TGTGCCAGCAGCTTGGCGACAGCCTCCACAGATACGCAGTATTTT.

This clone counts as large (0.1 to 1%). The gene calls are TRBV6-8 and TRBJ1-5; 8 bases are shared with TRBD1. Per germline, CDR1 MNHGY and CDR2 SAAAGT. This CDR3 contains 19 residues. The J segment lost 4 bases and the V segment lost 5 bases, leaving 19 bases of the junction unmatched. Written as DNA, the CDR3 is TGTGCCAGCAGTGGAATTATGGGGACAGGTACTATATGGAATCAGCCCCAGCATTTT. The encoded protein is CASSGIMGTGTIWNQPQHF.

The chain is built from TRBV4-2 and TRBJ2-4, with D possibly matching TRBD2 (6 bases). V gave up 5 bases and J gave up 5 bases, with 22 bases separating them. Germline lookup yields CDR1 LGHNA and CDR2 YNFKEQ. CDR3 size: 17 residues. The CDR3 bases are TGTGCCAGCAGCTTACGGACTGTAGCGGCGGGCGAAAACATTCAGTACTTC. Translating gives CASSLRTVAAGENIQYF.

The J gene is TRBJ2-5, the V gene TRBV9; D is uncertain. The germline V gene encodes CDR1 SGDLS and CDR2 YYNGEE. V was pared by 0 bases and J by 4 bases, with 10 bases between. The CDR3 covers 14 residues. CDR3: CASSVDLVRETQYF. The CDR3 DNA sequence: TGTGCCAGCAGCGTAGACCTAGTTCGAGAGACCCAGTACTTC.

The chain employs TRBV10-1 and TRBJ1-1, with D unclear. The CDR3 extends over 11 amino acids. Trimming shortened V by 6 bases and J by 11 bases, and 13 bases separated the two germline ends. CDR1 is WNHNN and CDR2 is SYGVQD in the germline V gene (reference sequence). In nucleotides, the CDR3 is TGCGCCAGCAGAGAGATAAAAGTGGCTTTCTTT. It specifies CASREIKVAFF.

By share, this clone ranks as medium-sized. J is TRBJ1-1 and V is TRBV9; D is ambiguous. The V gene's germline CDR1 is SGDLS and CDR2 YYNGEE. This CDR3 has 13 residues. V lost 7 bases, J lost 5 bases, and 15 bases lay in between. CDR3 region: CASCRSPRTEAFF. The CDR3 DNA reads TGTGCCAGCTGCCGATCTCCGCGGACTGAAGCTTTCTTT.